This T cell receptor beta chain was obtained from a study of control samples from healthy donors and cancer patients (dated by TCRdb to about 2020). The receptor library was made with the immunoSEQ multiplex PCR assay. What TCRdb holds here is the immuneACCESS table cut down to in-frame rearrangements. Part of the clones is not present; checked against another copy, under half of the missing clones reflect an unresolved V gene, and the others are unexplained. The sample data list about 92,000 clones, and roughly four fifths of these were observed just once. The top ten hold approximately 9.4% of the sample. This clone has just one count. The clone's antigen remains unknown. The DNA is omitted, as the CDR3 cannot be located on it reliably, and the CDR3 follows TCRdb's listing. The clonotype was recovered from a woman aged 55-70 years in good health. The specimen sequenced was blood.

The CDR3 corresponds to CASSWGTGAITF. The chain joins TRBV5-8 to TRBJ1-2; TRBD1, as called in the table, went unchecked against the DNA. The CDR3 starts with the cysteine, ends with the phenylalanine, and has 12 residues. The germline V gene provides CDR1 SGHTS and CDR2 YDEGEE.